The present T cell receptor (beta chain) was sequenced within a study of cytomegalovirus exposure and HLA in healthy donors. The PCR contained 60 Vbeta and 13 Jbeta primers. Measured with immunoSEQ multiplex PCR; TCRdb has only the in-frame clones, and not every one. The table lists 70,000 to 75,000 clones. V lost 0 bases and J lost 5; bases outside the gene matches: 9. The CDR3 covers 16 residues. Germline lookup yields CDR1 SGHRS and CDR2 YFSETQ. This chain uses TRBV5-1 with TRBJ2-5; TRBD2 aligns across 8 bases. The source is a female donor in good health and CMV-seropositive. The material sequenced was PBMCs. CDR3 nucleotide sequence: TGCGCCAGCAGCTTGGGTAGCGGGATAGAGGGGGAGACCCAGTACTTC. It translates to CASSLGSGIEGETQYF.